These T cell receptor beta chains were read from a single sample in a study of early T cells in non-severe SARS-CoV-2 infection. TCRdb called the 5' RACE reads again in MiXCR, with one record for every CDR3 protein. The data show about 48,000 distinct CDR3 sequences, over 5% seen once. Specimen: whole blood, collected at baseline. All receptors come from an adult who was a healthcare worker with PCR-confirmed SARS-CoV-2 infection or an uninfected control (not recorded which). The conserved cysteine and the conserved F or W are not part of the CDR3 here. Clone sizes are given selectively: once, few, many, or a class where the clone is expanded.

>many|TRBV20-1
SARKEILDGELF
>.|TRBV19
ASSTDGQGEHEQY
>many|TRBV6-5
ASSLLPGSSNQPQH
>few|TRBV6-2/TRBV6-3
ASSYVTPTDTQY
>many|TRBV25-1
ASSEARVGDIQY
>.|TRBV5-1
ASSFGAQRGEQY
>few|TRBV6-8
ASSPGQGYYEQY
>few|TRBV14
ASSSFGGRASNEQF
>.|TRBV4-3
ASSQEIGLLEQF
>many|TRBV2
ASSETGGAAKNIQY
>many|TRBV28
ASSLTGTANTGELF
>.|TRBV6-5
ASRPTGTGGYEQY
>.|TRBV27
ASSFGREESPLH
>many|TRBV9
ASSGPSDLFGNTIY
>many|TRBV29-1
SVDWTHNEQF
>many|TRBV11-3
ASSLDNLAGPGNEQF
>.|TRBV28
ASSSTGGGGREQY
>few|TRBV6-2/TRBV6-3
ASSYSRDRRAYEQY
>many|TRBV12-3/TRBV12-4
ASSLGSGTDEQF
>.|TRBV4-3
ASSQGSLETQY
>few|TRBV28
ASSLLGRTGELF
>few|TRBV9
ASSVGDRTNYGYT
>many|TRBV5-6
ASHRDNYNEQF
>many|TRBV10-3
AISGPENTGELF
>medium-sized|TRBV7-9
ASTIRGGNEKLF
>many|TRBV2
ASSRTGLPQH
>few|TRBV12-3/TRBV12-4
ASGGQGARANEKLF
>few|TRBV7-3
ASSLRGTGKAGSYEQY
>.|TRBV7-2
ASSLTLSSGANVLT
>few|TRBV6-5
ASKVGGNQPQH
>few|TRBV7-2
ASSLEFRAGTEAF
>.|TRBV4-2
ASSQEADNLYEQY
>few|TRBV7-2
ASSFITDTQY
>few|TRBV11-2
ASSLGSRARWEKLF
>many|TRBV6-6
ASGQGRYEQY
>many|TRBV20-1
SARSNYGYT
>many|TRBV6-5
ASSYRTSGRALYEQY
>few|TRBV27
ASSLGPGYEQY
>many|TRBV29-1
SVTVLGKQY
>many|TRBV5-5
ASSLAAASYGYT
>many|TRBV27
ASSFDWQTRPQH
>many|TRBV18
ASSPPNRGDTEAF
>many|TRBV28
ASSPRGGEQY
>few|TRBV7-9
ASSRTKPSGGGEQY
>.|TRBV20-1
SAKGQGILAKNIQY
>many|TRBV7-9
ASSLAGVRDTEAF
>.|TRBV4-2
ASSQGGSARTNEKLF
>.|TRBV2
ASTTRASGKNTQY
>few|TRBV24-1
ATSDLPGTSGTSYNEQF
>.|TRBV11-2
ASSLRLAGAPGELF
>many|TRBV29-1
SVRQEAYEQY
>many|TRBV6-5
ASSYSLTPNGYT
>many|TRBV2
ASSDPYRGGHEQY
>few|TRBV9
ASSLKGLDTEAF
>medium-sized|TRBV7-3
ASSARTKGGEQF
>many|TRBV7-3
ASSLGQGGEQY
>medium-sized|TRBV12-3/TRBV12-4
ASSFSGDTEAF
>.|TRBV4-1
ASSQDRSWGTQY
>.|TRBV24-1
ATSDPSLPGETQY